Listed below are T cell receptor beta chains from one sample, sequenced in a study of cytomegalovirus exposure and HLA in healthy donors. Using immunoSEQ multiplex PCR, the repertoire was profiled, and TCRdb retains in-frame clones only, with some absent. The sample carries about 94,000 clones, roughly three fifths recorded once. Sequencing was carried out using PBMCs. These receptors were collected from a man aged 25-45 years in good health and CMV-seronegative. CDR3s include the opening cysteine and the closing phenylalanine or tryptophan. Each record gives: clone size, D gene, V gene, J gene, CDR3 DNA, CDR3 protein. The D gene is left open where the match is weak. The size of a clone is reported for some rows only, either as once, few or many, or as a class for expanded clones.

clone size: NA; D gene: NA; V gene: TRBV7-9; J gene: TRBJ1-3; CDR3 DNA: TGTGCCAGCAGCTTCCCGGGGGCTGGAAACACCATATATTTT; CDR3 protein: CASSFPGAGNTIYF
clone size: NA; D gene: TRBD1; V gene: TRBV11-2; J gene: TRBJ2-7; CDR3 DNA: TGTGCCAGCAGCGACGGACAGGCGAAGCAGTACTTC; CDR3 protein: CASSDGQAKQYF
clone size: NA; D gene: NA; V gene: TRBV5-4; J gene: TRBJ2-7; CDR3 DNA: TGTGCCAGCAGCTTGGCGGGACTCCGTTACGAGCAGTACTTC; CDR3 protein: CASSLAGLRYEQYF
clone size: NA; D gene: TRBD1; V gene: TRBV5-1; J gene: TRBJ2-5; CDR3 DNA: TGCGCCAGCATGACAGGGGGAGTACGTAGCCGCGAGACCCAGTACTTC; CDR3 protein: CASMTGGVRSRETQYF
clone size: NA; D gene: NA; V gene: TRBV19; J gene: TRBJ2-7; CDR3 DNA: TGTGCCAGTAGCGCGACAACAGACTCCTACGAGCAGTACTTC; CDR3 protein: CASSATTDSYEQYF
clone size: NA; D gene: TRBD1; V gene: TRBV2; J gene: TRBJ2-1; CDR3 DNA: TGTGCCAGCAGCCGGGACAGGGTCTACAATGAGCAGTTCTTC; CDR3 protein: CASSRDRVYNEQFF
clone size: NA; D gene: NA; V gene: TRBV5-4; J gene: TRBJ2-7; CDR3 DNA: TGTGCCAGCAGCCGGGACAAGACCTACGAGCAGTACTTC; CDR3 protein: CASSRDKTYEQYF
clone size: NA; D gene: TRBD1; V gene: TRBV4-1; J gene: TRBJ2-7; CDR3 DNA: TGCGCCAGCAGCCATCCGGACAGGGTTGGGTACGAGCAGTACTTC; CDR3 protein: CASSHPDRVGYEQYF
clone size: NA; D gene: TRBD2; V gene: TRBV19; J gene: TRBJ2-7; CDR3 DNA: TGTGCCAGTAGTATCGGGGGGCTAGCGGGATCCTACGAGCAGTACTTC; CDR3 protein: CASSIGGLAGSYEQYF
clone size: NA; D gene: TRBD2; V gene: TRBV4-1; J gene: TRBJ2-5; CDR3 DNA: TGCGCCAGCAGCCAAGATCTAACTAGCGGGCCTCGGGAGACCCAGTACTTC; CDR3 protein: CASSQDLTSGPRETQYF
clone size: few; D gene: TRBD2; V gene: TRBV13; J gene: TRBJ2-1; CDR3 DNA: TGTGCCAGCAGCTGCCGGCGGGGGGGTGTGATAAATGAGCAGTTCTTC; CDR3 protein: CASSCRRGGVINEQFF
clone size: NA; D gene: NA; V gene: TRBV6-5; J gene: TRBJ2-3; CDR3 DNA: TGTGCCAGCAGTAACACCCGTAGCACAGATACGCAGTATTTT; CDR3 protein: CASSNTRSTDTQYF
clone size: NA; D gene: NA; V gene: TRBV5-1; J gene: TRBJ2-1; CDR3 DNA: TGCGCCAGCAGCCATCCGGACACGAACTACAATGAGCAGTTCTTC; CDR3 protein: CASSHPDTNYNEQFF
clone size: once; D gene: TRBD2; V gene: TRBV7-6; J gene: TRBJ2-1; CDR3 DNA: TGTGCCAGCAGCCCAACTAGCGGGAGCTACAATGAGCAGTTCTTC; CDR3 protein: CASSPTSGSYNEQFF
clone size: once; D gene: NA; V gene: TRBV10-3; J gene: TRBJ2-7; CDR3 DNA: TGTGCCATCACGGAGGGTGTGAACGCCTACGAGCAGTACTTC; CDR3 protein: CAITEGVNAYEQYF
clone size: NA; D gene: NA; V gene: TRBV11-2; J gene: TRBJ1-3; CDR3 DNA: TGTGCCAGCAGCCCTTCCCAGGGGTACAGCACCATATATTTT; CDR3 protein: CASSPSQGYSTIYF
clone size: NA; D gene: NA; V gene: TRBV10-2; J gene: TRBJ1-2; CDR3 DNA: TGCGCCAGCAGTGAGCTGGGAGGCTACTATGGCTACACCTTC; CDR3 protein: CASSELGGYYGYTF
clone size: NA; D gene: TRBD2; V gene: TRBV28; J gene: TRBJ2-7; CDR3 DNA: TGTGCCAGCAGTCGTCTAGCGGGAGGGTCTCGGGAGCAGTACTTC; CDR3 protein: CASSRLAGGSREQYF
clone size: NA; D gene: NA; V gene: TRBV2; J gene: TRBJ2-2; CDR3 DNA: TGTGCCAGCCCCAGACAGGAGATCAACACCGGGGAGCTGTTTTTT; CDR3 protein: CASPRQEINTGELFF
clone size: NA; D gene: NA; V gene: TRBV9; J gene: TRBJ2-7; CDR3 DNA: TGTGCCAGCAGCATTTCAAGGGGTGACTACGAGCAGTACTTC; CDR3 protein: CASSISRGDYEQYF
clone size: once; D gene: TRBD1; V gene: TRBV15; J gene: TRBJ2-5; CDR3 DNA: TGTGCCACCAGCAGGTTAAAGGGCAGGGGGTTCCAAGAGACCCAGTACTTC; CDR3 protein: CATSRLKGRGFQETQYF
clone size: NA; D gene: NA; V gene: TRBV6-6; J gene: TRBJ1-3; CDR3 DNA: TGTGCCAGCAGTTACGGTCCAGGAATCTCTGGAAACACCATATATTTT; CDR3 protein: CASSYGPGISGNTIYF
clone size: NA; D gene: NA; V gene: TRBV7-9; J gene: TRBJ1-1; CDR3 DNA: TGTGCCAGCAGCTTAGATGGCAGGATGAACACTGAAGCTTTCTTT; CDR3 protein: CASSLDGRMNTEAFF
clone size: NA; D gene: NA; V gene: TRBV5-4; J gene: TRBJ2-1; CDR3 DNA: TGTGCCAGCAGTCCTGGGCCCTACAATGAGCAGTTCTTC; CDR3 protein: CASSPGPYNEQFF
clone size: once; D gene: TRBD2; V gene: TRBV5-1; J gene: TRBJ2-1; CDR3 DNA: TGCGCCAGCAGCTTGGTCGGGGGCGGGGGGGCAGGTGAGCAGTTCTTC; CDR3 protein: CASSLVGGGGAGEQFF
clone size: NA; D gene: TRBD1; V gene: TRBV28; J gene: TRBJ1-5; CDR3 DNA: TGTGCCAGCAGCCGAGGACAGGGGGCGACCATTAGCAATCAGCCCCAGCATTTT; CDR3 protein: CASSRGQGATISNQPQHF
clone size: NA; D gene: NA; V gene: TRBV28; J gene: TRBJ1-5; CDR3 DNA: TGTGCCAGCAGTTTCAAGGGGTTGGGCAATCAGCCCCAGCATTTT; CDR3 protein: CASSFKGLGNQPQHF
clone size: NA; D gene: NA; V gene: TRBV28; J gene: TRBJ2-5; CDR3 DNA: TGTGCCAGCAGTTTAGGGAGCGTCATGGGGGAGACCCAGTACTTC; CDR3 protein: CASSLGSVMGETQYF
clone size: once; D gene: TRBD1; V gene: TRBV10-3; J gene: TRBJ1-1; CDR3 DNA: TGTGCCATCTCGATTGGGACAGGGGCTGGGATGTCTGAAGCTTTCTTT; CDR3 protein: CAISIGTGAGMSEAFF
clone size: NA; D gene: NA; V gene: TRBV7-2; J gene: TRBJ2-6; CDR3 DNA: TGTGCCAGCAGCACCGCGATCTCTGGGGCCAACGTCCTGACTTTC; CDR3 protein: CASSTAISGANVLTF
clone size: NA; D gene: TRBD1; V gene: TRBV18; J gene: TRBJ2-2; CDR3 DNA: TGTGCCAGCTCACCCAGCCGGGACAGGGTATCCGGGGAGCTGTTTTTT; CDR3 protein: CASSPSRDRVSGELFF
clone size: once; D gene: NA; V gene: TRBV28; J gene: TRBJ2-7; CDR3 DNA: TGTGCCAGCAGTTTTTCGATAGCTCACTCCTCCTACGAGCAGTACTTC; CDR3 protein: CASSFSIAHSSYEQYF
clone size: NA; D gene: TRBD2; V gene: TRBV9; J gene: TRBJ2-2; CDR3 DNA: TGTGCCAGCAGCACACGTCTCGCGGGAGCCGGGGAGCTGTTTTTT; CDR3 protein: CASSTRLAGAGELFF
clone size: once; D gene: NA; V gene: TRBV7-9; J gene: TRBJ1-5; CDR3 DNA: TGTGCCAGCAGCTTAGTTGTAGGAGGTTATAGCAATCAGCCCCAGCACTTT; CDR3 protein: CASSLVVGGYSNQPQHF
clone size: NA; D gene: NA; V gene: TRBV6-1; J gene: TRBJ2-7; CDR3 DNA: TGTGCCAGCAGTGAAAAGGGGGAGGGAAGCGAGCAGTACTTC; CDR3 protein: CASSEKGEGSEQYF
clone size: NA; D gene: NA; V gene: TRBV7-9; J gene: TRBJ2-7; CDR3 DNA: TGTGCCAGCAGCACTAACACGTATGCGGGGCAACACACCTACGAGCAGTACTTC; CDR3 protein: CASSTNTYAGQHTYEQYF
clone size: NA; D gene: NA; V gene: TRBV2; J gene: TRBJ1-2; CDR3 DNA: TGTGCCAGCAGTTTTATACTAGCTAACTATGGCTACAAGGCCTTC; CDR3 protein: CASSFILANYGYKAF
clone size: NA; D gene: TRBD1; V gene: TRBV7-8; J gene: TRBJ1-4; CDR3 DNA: TGTGCCAGCAGCTTCGCCGATTCACAACTGGGACAGGGTAATGAAAAACTGTTTTTT; CDR3 protein: CASSFADSQLGQGNEKLFF
clone size: NA; D gene: TRBD1; V gene: TRBV19; J gene: TRBJ2-5; CDR3 DNA: TGTGCCAGTAGTTCCCGGGACAGGAGAGAGACCCAGTACTTC; CDR3 protein: CASSSRDRRETQYF
clone size: few; D gene: NA; V gene: TRBV29-1; J gene: TRBJ1-2; CDR3 DNA: TGCAGCGTTGTGGGCTTAACAGTCCCTTCGTATGGCTACACCTTC; CDR3 protein: CSVVGLTVPSYGYTF
clone size: NA; D gene: TRBD1; V gene: TRBV5-6; J gene: TRBJ1-5; CDR3 DNA: TGTGCCAGCAGCTTTAGTAAGACAGGGCGTCATAGCAATCAGCCCCAGCATTTT; CDR3 protein: CASSFSKTGRHSNQPQHF
clone size: NA; D gene: NA; V gene: TRBV19; J gene: TRBJ2-7; CDR3 DNA: TGTGCCAGTAGTGAGCAGACAATGAACTACGAGCAGTACTTC; CDR3 protein: CASSEQTMNYEQYF
clone size: few; D gene: NA; V gene: TRBV6-1; J gene: TRBJ1-2; CDR3 DNA: TGTGCCAGCTCGACATTATCCTTTGGCTACACCTTC; CDR3 protein: CASSTLSFGYTF
clone size: NA; D gene: NA; V gene: TRBV7-9; J gene: TRBJ1-2; CDR3 DNA: TGTGCCAGCAGCAGCTTTAGTAGTATCGCGAGGGGCTACACCTTC; CDR3 protein: CASSSFSSIARGYTF
clone size: NA; D gene: NA; V gene: TRBV5-5; J gene: TRBJ2-3; CDR3 DNA: TGTGCCAGCAGCTTGGGCGGGGCAGGGGGAAGGTGGACAGATACGCAGTATTTT; CDR3 protein: CASSLGGAGGRWTDTQYF
clone size: NA; D gene: NA; V gene: TRBV30; J gene: TRBJ2-1; CDR3 DNA: TGTGCCTGGAGTGCCTGGGCGTCCTACAATGAGCAGTTCTTC; CDR3 protein: CAWSAWASYNEQFF
clone size: NA; D gene: NA; V gene: TRBV12-5; J gene: TRBJ2-5; CDR3 DNA: TGTGCTAGTGGTTTGTGGGCGGGCAAAGAGACCCAGTACTTC; CDR3 protein: CASGLWAGKETQYF
clone size: NA; D gene: NA; V gene: TRBV7-3; J gene: TRBJ2-2; CDR3 DNA: TGTGCCAGCAGCTTCACCTACCCGGGGGCCGGGGAGCTGTTTTTT; CDR3 protein: CASSFTYPGAGELFF
clone size: NA; D gene: NA; V gene: TRBV4-3; J gene: TRBJ2-2; CDR3 DNA: TGCGCCAGCAGCCAAGGAGGGTGGCGATTCCGGAACACCGGGGAGCTGTTTTTT; CDR3 protein: CASSQGGWRFRNTGELFF
clone size: NA; D gene: TRBD2; V gene: TRBV12-5; J gene: TRBJ2-1; CDR3 DNA: TGTGCTAGTGGTTTGCACTCTAGCGGGAGCCATGAGCAGTTCTTC; CDR3 protein: CASGLHSSGSHEQFF
clone size: NA; D gene: TRBD1; V gene: TRBV9; J gene: TRBJ1-4; CDR3 DNA: TGTGCCAGCAGCGCGGGACAGGGGGAAAGGGAACTGTTTTTT; CDR3 protein: CASSAGQGERELFF